The sequence of this T cell receptor (beta chain) was determined in a study of human T cells and chemical hapten exposure. Study details: Small differences in pooled library volume mainly drove the variation in TCR yields per sample. Study observations and caveats: TCRs exceeding 1 in 1000 frequency stayed unchanged with DPC sensitization.

For the library, individual cDNA molecules each received unique molecular identifiers. TCRdb independently ran MiXCR on the RACE reads; one entry per CDR3 protein. This sample has some 65,000 distinct CDR3 sequences, with roughly 6.1% found just once. V lost 1 base and J lost 0, with 7 bases in between. This CDR3 is 15 amino acids long. Germline V gene lookup returns CDR1 SNHLY and CDR2 FYNNEI. This clonotype was counted between two and nine times. As yet, its antigen is unknown. Time point specified: healthy volunteer bleed at 6 weeks. From whole blood left unfractionated, total RNA was extracted. The J gene is TRBJ1-5, the V gene TRBV2; D unclear. Source material: whole blood. This TCR was sampled from a female donor in good health. Some clones in this sample may be carry-over from other donors' samples. The CDR3 DNA reads TGTGCCAGCAGTGAAGGGCAGAATAGCAATCAGCCCCAGCATTTT. Its translation: CASSEGQNSNQPQHF.